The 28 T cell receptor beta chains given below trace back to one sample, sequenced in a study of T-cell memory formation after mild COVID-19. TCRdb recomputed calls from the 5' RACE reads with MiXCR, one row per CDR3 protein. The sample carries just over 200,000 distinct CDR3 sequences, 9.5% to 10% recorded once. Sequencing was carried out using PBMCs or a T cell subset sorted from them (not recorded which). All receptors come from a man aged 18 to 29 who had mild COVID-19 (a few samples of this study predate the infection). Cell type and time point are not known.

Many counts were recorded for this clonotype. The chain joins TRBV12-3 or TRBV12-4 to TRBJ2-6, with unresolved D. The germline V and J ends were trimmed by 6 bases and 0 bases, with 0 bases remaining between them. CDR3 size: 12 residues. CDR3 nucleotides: TGTGCCAGCAGCTCTGGGGCCAACGTCCTGACTTTC. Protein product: CASSSGANVLTF.

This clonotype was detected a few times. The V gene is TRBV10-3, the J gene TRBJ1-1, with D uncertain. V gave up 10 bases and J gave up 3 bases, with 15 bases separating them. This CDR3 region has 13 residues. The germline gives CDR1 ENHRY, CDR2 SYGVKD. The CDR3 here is CATQVGFHTEAFF. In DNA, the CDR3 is TGTGCCACCCAGGTGGGTTTCCACACTGAAGCTTTCTTT.

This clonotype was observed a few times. The CDR3 protein is CASSYSVGSYEQYF. DNA of the CDR3: TGTGCCAGCAGTTACTCGGTGGGCTCCTACGAGCAGTACTTC. The V call is TRBV6-5, the J call TRBJ2-7; D is unresolved. V was cut by 0 bases and J by 0 bases, with 6 bases left in between. The CDR3 has 14 residues. Per the germline V gene, CDR1 is MNHEY and CDR2 is SVGAGI.

Written as DNA, the CDR3 is TGCGCCAGCAGCGCGGGTCCGGGTGGGGAAAGTGCTGAAGCTTTCTTT. This encodes CASSAGPGGESAEAFF. The genes are TRBV5-1 and TRBJ1-1; D ambiguous. V was shortened by 4 bases and J by 6 bases, with 22 bases between the two germline ends. The CDR3 totals 16 residues. Germline assignment: CDR1 SGHRS and CDR2 YFSETQ.

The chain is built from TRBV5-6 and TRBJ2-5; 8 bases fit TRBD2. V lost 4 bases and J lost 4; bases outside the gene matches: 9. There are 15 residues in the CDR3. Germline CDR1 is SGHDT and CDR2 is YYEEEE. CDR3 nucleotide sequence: TGTGCCAGCAGCCCCTTAGCGGGATCGGGAGAGACCCAGTACTTC. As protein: CASSPLAGSGETQYF.

CDR3 sequence reads: CASSLGVPTPNQPQHF. As DNA, the CDR3 is TGTGCCAGCAGCTTGGGGGTCCCGACCCCCAATCAGCCCCAGCATTTT. This sequence joins TRBV5-5 and TRBJ1-5; D is unclear. The CDR3 runs to 16 residues. Trimming cost V 0 bases and J 3 bases, with 13 bases left between them. The germline V gene has CDR1 SGHKS and CDR2 YYEKEE (reference sequence).

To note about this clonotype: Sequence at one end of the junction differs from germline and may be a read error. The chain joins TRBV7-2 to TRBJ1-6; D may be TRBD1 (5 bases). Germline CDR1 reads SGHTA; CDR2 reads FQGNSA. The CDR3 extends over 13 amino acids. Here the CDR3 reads CASSPTPRVTLLF. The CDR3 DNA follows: TGTGCCAGCAGCCCAACCCCCAGGGTGACCTTACTTTTT.

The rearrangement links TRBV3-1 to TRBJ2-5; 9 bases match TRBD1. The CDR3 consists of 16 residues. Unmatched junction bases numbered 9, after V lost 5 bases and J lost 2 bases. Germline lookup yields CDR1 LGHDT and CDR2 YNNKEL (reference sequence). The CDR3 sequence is CASSTPKQGAQETQYF. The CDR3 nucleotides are TGTGCCAGCAGCACACCCAAACAGGGGGCTCAAGAGACCCAGTACTTC.

CDR3 nucleotides: TGTGCCAGCAGCTTAACCACCGGGGAGCTGTTTTTT. Amino acid sequence: CASSLTTGELFF. The chain combines TRBV7-3 with TRBJ2-2; D not resolved. Germline CDR1 reads SGHTA; CDR2 reads FQGTGA. The CDR3 sequence is 12 residues long. Between the trimmed V and J ends, which lost 0 bases and 4 bases, there was a span of 0 bases. The full variable domain, its missing parts supplied by reference TRBV7-3 and TRBJ2-2, is GAGVSQTPSNKVTEKGKYVELRCDPISGHTALYWYRQSLGQGPEFLIYFQGTGAADDSGLPNDRFFAVRPEGSVSTLKIQRTERGDSAVYLCASSLTTGELFFGEGSRLTVL.

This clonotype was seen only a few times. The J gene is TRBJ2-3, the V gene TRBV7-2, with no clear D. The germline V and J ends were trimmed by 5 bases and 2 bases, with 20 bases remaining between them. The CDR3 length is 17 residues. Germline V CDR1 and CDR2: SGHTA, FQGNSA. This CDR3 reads CASSLQLLGGLTDTQYF. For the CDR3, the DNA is TGTGCCAGCAGCCTGCAGCTTTTGGGCGGTCTCACAGATACGCAGTATTTT. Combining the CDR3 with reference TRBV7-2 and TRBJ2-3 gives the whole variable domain GAGVSQSPSNKVTEKGKDVELRCDPISGHTALYWYRQSLGQGLEFLIYFQGNSAPDKSGLPSDRFSAERTGGSVSTLTIQRTQQEDSAVYLCASSLQLLGGLTDTQYFGPGTRLTVL.

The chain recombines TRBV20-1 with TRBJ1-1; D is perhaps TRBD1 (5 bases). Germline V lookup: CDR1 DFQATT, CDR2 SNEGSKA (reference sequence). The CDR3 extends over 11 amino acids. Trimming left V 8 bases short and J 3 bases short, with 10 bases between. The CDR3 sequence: CSWRRDTEAFF. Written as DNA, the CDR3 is TGCAGTTGGCGCAGGGACACTGAAGCTTTCTTT.

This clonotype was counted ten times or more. CDR3 nucleotides: TGTGCCAGCAGCTTTCACAGCACCTACGAGCAGTACTTC. This sequence encodes CASSFHSTYEQYF. The chain joins TRBV11-1 to TRBJ2-7; no firm D call. Germline V gene lookup returns CDR1 SGHAT and CDR2 FQDESV (reference sequence). The CDR3 has 13 amino acids. V was cut by 3 bases and J by 2 bases, with 8 bases left in between.

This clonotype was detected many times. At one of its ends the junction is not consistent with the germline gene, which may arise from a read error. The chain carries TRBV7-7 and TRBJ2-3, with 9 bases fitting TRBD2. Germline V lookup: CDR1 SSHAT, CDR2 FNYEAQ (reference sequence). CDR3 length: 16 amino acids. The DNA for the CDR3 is TGTGCTAGCAGCCCGCGAGCGGGGGGATTCACAGATACGCAGTATTTT. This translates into CASSPRAGGFTDTQYF.

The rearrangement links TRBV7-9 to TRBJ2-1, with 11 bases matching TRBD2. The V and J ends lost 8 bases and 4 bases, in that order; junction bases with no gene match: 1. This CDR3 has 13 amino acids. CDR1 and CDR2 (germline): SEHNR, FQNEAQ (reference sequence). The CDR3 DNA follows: TGTGCCAGCCTAGCGGGGGGTTACAATGAGCAGTTCTTC. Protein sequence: CASLAGGYNEQFF. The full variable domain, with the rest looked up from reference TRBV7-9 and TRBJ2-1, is DTGVSQNPRHKITKRGQNVTFRCDPISEHNRLYWYRQTLGQGPEFLTYFQNEAQLEKSRLLSDRFSAERPKGSFSTLEIQRTEQGDSAMYLCASLAGGYNEQFFGPGTRLTVL.

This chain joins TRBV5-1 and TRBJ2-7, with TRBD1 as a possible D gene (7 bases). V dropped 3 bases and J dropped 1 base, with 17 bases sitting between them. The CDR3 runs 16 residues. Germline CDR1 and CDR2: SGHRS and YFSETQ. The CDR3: CASSSYRGGESYEQYF. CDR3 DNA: TGCGCCAGCAGCTCCTACAGGGGAGGTGAGTCCTACGAGCAGTACTTC.

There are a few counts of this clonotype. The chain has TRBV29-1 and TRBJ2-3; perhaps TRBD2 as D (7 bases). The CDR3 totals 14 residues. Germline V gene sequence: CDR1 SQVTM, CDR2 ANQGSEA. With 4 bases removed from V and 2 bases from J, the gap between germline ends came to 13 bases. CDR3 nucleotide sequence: TGCAGCGTTGCGGGGGGCAGTGACACAGATACGCAGTATTTT. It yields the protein CSVAGGSDTDTQYF.

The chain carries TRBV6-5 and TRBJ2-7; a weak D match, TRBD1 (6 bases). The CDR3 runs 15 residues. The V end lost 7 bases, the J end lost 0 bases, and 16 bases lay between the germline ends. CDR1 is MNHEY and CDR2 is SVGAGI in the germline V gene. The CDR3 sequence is CASNKYRDNSYEQYF. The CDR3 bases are TGTGCCAGCAACAAATACCGGGACAACTCCTACGAGCAGTACTTC.

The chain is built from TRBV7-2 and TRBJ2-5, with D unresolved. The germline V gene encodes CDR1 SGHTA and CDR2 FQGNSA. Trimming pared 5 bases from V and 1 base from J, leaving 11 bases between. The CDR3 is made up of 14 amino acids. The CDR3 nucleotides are TGTGCCAGCAGCCTTGGGCAGACCCAAGAGACCCAGTACTTC. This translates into CASSLGQTQETQYF. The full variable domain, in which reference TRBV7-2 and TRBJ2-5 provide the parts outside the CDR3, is GAGVSQSPSNKVTEKGKDVELRCDPISGHTALYWYRQSLGQGLEFLIYFQGNSAPDKSGLPSDRFSAERTGGSVSTLTIQRTQQEDSAVYLCASSLGQTQETQYFGPGTRLLVL.

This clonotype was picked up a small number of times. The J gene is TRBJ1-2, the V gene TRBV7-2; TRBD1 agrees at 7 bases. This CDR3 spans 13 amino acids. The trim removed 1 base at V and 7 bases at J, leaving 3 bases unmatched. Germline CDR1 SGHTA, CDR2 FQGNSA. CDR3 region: CASSLGQGFGYTF. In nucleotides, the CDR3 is TGTGCCAGCAGCTTAGGACAGGGTTTTGGCTACACCTTC.

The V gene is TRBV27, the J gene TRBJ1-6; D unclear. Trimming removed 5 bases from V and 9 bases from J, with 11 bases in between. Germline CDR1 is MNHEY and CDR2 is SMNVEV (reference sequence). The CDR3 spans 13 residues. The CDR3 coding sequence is TGTGCCAGCAGTAGGGCGAGCGGTTCACCCCTCCACTTT. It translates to CASSRASGSPLHF.

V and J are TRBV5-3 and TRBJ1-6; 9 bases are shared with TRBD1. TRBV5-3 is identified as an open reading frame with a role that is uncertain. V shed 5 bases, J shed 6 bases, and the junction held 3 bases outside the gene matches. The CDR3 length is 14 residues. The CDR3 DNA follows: TGTGCCAGAAGGAAGGGACAGGGTAATTCACCCCTCCACTTT. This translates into CARRKGQGNSPLHF.

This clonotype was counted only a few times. CDR3 protein: CAWSVPGLGFDEQYF. CDR3 in DNA: TGTGCCTGGAGTGTACCGGGCCTGGGATTCGACGAGCAGTACTTC. This chain uses TRBV30 with TRBJ2-7; D gene uncertain. The CDR3 is 15 residues long. V was clipped by 0 bases and J by 5 bases, with 17 bases between them. Germline V gene data show CDR1 as GTSNPN and CDR2 as SVGIG (reference sequence).

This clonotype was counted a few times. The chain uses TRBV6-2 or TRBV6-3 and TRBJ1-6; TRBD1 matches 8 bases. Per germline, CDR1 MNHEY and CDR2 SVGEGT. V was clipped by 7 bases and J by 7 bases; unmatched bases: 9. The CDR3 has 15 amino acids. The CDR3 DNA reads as TGTGCCAGCACCGGCCAGGGGGCCGGGAATTCACCCCTCCACTTT. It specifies CASTGQGAGNSPLHF.

The CDR3 sequence: CASSLVGSNYEQYF. The CDR3, as DNA: TGTGCCAGCAGCTTGGTAGGCTCGAACTACGAGCAGTACTTC. The rearrangement links TRBV5-6 to TRBJ2-7, with unresolved D. This CDR3 spans 14 amino acids. CDR1 SGHDT and CDR2 YYEEEE come from the germline V gene. Trimming shortened V by 0 bases and J by 3 bases, and 10 bases separated the two germline ends.

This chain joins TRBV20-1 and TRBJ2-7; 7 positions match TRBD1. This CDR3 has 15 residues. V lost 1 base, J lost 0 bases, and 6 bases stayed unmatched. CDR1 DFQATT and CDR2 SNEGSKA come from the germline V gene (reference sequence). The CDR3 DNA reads TGCAGTGCTAGAGGAGAACAGGGGTTCTCCTACGAGCAGTACTTC. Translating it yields CSARGEQGFSYEQYF.

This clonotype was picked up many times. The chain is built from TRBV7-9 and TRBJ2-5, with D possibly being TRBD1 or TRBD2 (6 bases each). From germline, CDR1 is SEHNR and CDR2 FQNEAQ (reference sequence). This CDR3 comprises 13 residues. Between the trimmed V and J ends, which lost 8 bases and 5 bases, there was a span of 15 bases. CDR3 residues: CASEEGGGETQYF. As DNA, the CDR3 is TGTGCCAGCGAAGAGGGGGGCGGGGAGACCCAGTACTTC.

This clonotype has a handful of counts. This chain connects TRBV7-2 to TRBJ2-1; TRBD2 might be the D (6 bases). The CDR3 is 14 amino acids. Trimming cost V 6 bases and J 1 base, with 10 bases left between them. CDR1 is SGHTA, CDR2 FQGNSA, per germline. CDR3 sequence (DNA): TGTGCCAGCAGTCCCGGGACTTCCTACAATGAGCAGTTCTTC. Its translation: CASSPGTSYNEQFF.

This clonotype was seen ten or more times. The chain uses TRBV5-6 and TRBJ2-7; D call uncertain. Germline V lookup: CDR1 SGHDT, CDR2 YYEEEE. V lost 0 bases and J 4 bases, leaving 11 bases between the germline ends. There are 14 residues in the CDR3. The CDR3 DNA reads TGTGCCAGCAGCTTGGTAGGAAACCCTTACGAGCAGTACGTC. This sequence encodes CASSLVGNPYEQYV.